The TCR beta chain under discussion was sequenced for a study of tumor-infiltrating lymphocytes in oesophageal squamous cell carcinoma. TCRdb independently ran MiXCR on the PCR reads; one entry per CDR3 protein. The table lists 10,000 to 15,000 distinct CDR3 sequences, about 55% of them singletons. The CDR3 consists of 16 residues. The germline V gene has CDR1 LGHNA and CDR2 YNFKEQ. With 4 bases clipped from V and 0 bases from J, the junction kept 2 bases outside the gene matches. The TCR was taken from a female donor with esophageal squamous cell carcinoma. Specimen: esophageal tumor tissue. The chain uses TRBV4-2 and TRBJ2-3; 12 bases are a match to TRBD2. The CDR3 loop is CASSLGTSGSTDTQYF. CDR3 bases: TGTGCCAGCAGCCTCGGGACTAGCGGGAGCACAGATACGCAGTATTTT.